This is a list of T cell receptor beta chains from one sample in a study of cytomegalovirus exposure and HLA in healthy donors. Generated by immunoSEQ multiplex PCR, the TCRdb table keeps only in-frame clones and is missing some. The repertoire holds 150,000 to 200,000 clones, with around 85% as singletons. Sequenced input: PBMCs. These receptors came from a woman aged 25-40 years in good health and CMV-seronegative. The CDR3 runs from the conserved cysteine through the conserved F or W.

v_gene: TRBV5-1
j_gene: TRBJ1-2
CDR3aa: CASSRTTGLDGYTF

v_gene: TRBV2
j_gene: TRBJ1-1
CDR3aa: CASSVGRRFAEAFF

v_gene: TRBV19
j_gene: TRBJ2-6
CDR3aa: CASSIQIFGGANVLTF

v_gene: TRBV5-4
j_gene: TRBJ2-1
CDR3aa: CASSLGYRTGYNEQFF

v_gene: TRBV7-6
j_gene: TRBJ2-1
CDR3aa: CASSLGNEQFF

v_gene: TRBV27
j_gene: TRBJ1-1
CDR3aa: CASLQVGSRNTEAFF

v_gene: TRBV6-5
j_gene: TRBJ1-2
CDR3aa: CASSDQISVTF

v_gene: TRBV11-2
j_gene: TRBJ2-1
CDR3aa: CASSSTYNEQFF

v_gene: TRBV5-6
j_gene: TRBJ2-5
CDR3aa: CASSDTGTLETQYF

v_gene: TRBV28
j_gene: TRBJ2-3
CDR3aa: CASSRRGTSGRIETDTQYF

v_gene: TRBV6-1
j_gene: TRBJ2-1
CDR3aa: CASSESRGGSHEQFF

v_gene: TRBV28
j_gene: TRBJ1-1
CDR3aa: CASSPLGLNTEAFF

v_gene: TRBV19
j_gene: TRBJ2-1
CDR3aa: CASNREKTNEQFF

v_gene: TRBV19
j_gene: TRBJ2-7
CDR3aa: CASSPRVLGGEQYF

v_gene: TRBV5-1
j_gene: TRBJ2-2
CDR3aa: CASSQQRQDTGELFF

v_gene: TRBV12-5
j_gene: TRBJ2-3
CDR3aa: CASGSWQHTDTQYF

v_gene: TRBV9
j_gene: TRBJ2-7
CDR3aa: CASSVEQGPYEQYF

v_gene: TRBV9
j_gene: TRBJ2-7
CDR3aa: CASSVGGQTFSYEQYF

v_gene: TRBV7-2
j_gene: TRBJ2-7
CDR3aa: CASSFLLSGSYEQYF

v_gene: TRBV7-6
j_gene: TRBJ2-1
CDR3aa: CASSLASGINEQFF

v_gene: TRBV5-1
j_gene: TRBJ2-7
CDR3aa: CASSTRSGTSSYEQYF

v_gene: TRBV18
j_gene: TRBJ2-5
CDR3aa: CASSPQTGQETQYF

v_gene: TRBV30
j_gene: TRBJ1-1
CDR3aa: CACPGGTEAFF

v_gene: TRBV10-3
j_gene: TRBJ2-1
CDR3aa: CAISESRDPLAEQFF

v_gene: TRBV30
j_gene: TRBJ2-3
CDR3aa: CAWRGFNRRADTQYF

v_gene: TRBV5-1
j_gene: TRBJ1-1
CDR3aa: CASSFAGGNTEAFF

v_gene: TRBV30
j_gene: TRBJ2-4
CDR3aa: CAWSVRVGLAKNIQYF